The 20 T cell receptor beta chains below were found in one sample sequenced in a study of T-cell memory formation after mild COVID-19. TCRdb passed the 5' RACE reads through MiXCR, listing each CDR3 protein once. This table holds around 300,000 distinct CDR3 sequences, approximately 18% found once. The material sequenced was PBMCs or a T cell subset sorted from them (not recorded which). The receptor source for this set is a young man who had mild COVID-19 (a few samples of this study predate the infection). Cell type and time point are not known.

This sequence joins TRBV20-1 and TRBJ2-3; the match to TRBD2 covers 9 bases. V gave up 3 bases and J gave up 1 base; unmatched junction bases: 2. Germline V gives CDR1 DFQATT, CDR2 SNEGSKA (reference sequence). The CDR3 spans 14 residues. The CDR3 sequence is CSASRLAGTDTQYF. The CDR3 coding sequence is TGCAGTGCTAGCCGACTAGCGGGCACAGATACGCAGTATTTT.

This clonotype was found a few times. V usage is TRBV6-6 and J usage is TRBJ2-7; maybe TRBD1 (5 bases). The ends were cut back, 0 bases at V and 1 base at J, with 10 bases in the middle. The CDR3 runs 15 residues. The germline CDR1 and CDR2 sequences are MNHNY and SVGAGI (reference sequence). DNA of the CDR3: TGTGCCAGCAGTTACTCTGCAGGGCCGTCCTACGAGCAGTACGTC. The encoded protein is CASSYSAGPSYEQYV.

This clonotype was observed a few times. The V gene is TRBV12-3 or TRBV12-4, the J gene TRBJ2-3; 8 nucleotides line up with TRBD2. CDR3 length: 15 residues. V lost 6 bases and J lost 8; bases outside the gene matches: 13. Here the CDR3 DNA reads TGTGCCAGCAGCCCCCCGGGCGGACTAGCCCCTACGCAGTATTTT. This encodes CASSPPGGLAPTQYF.

This clonotype was observed a few times. V and J are TRBV10-2 and TRBJ2-5, with 7 bases matching TRBD2. Germline lookup yields CDR1 WSHSY and CDR2 SAAADI. J gave up 2 bases and V 3 bases, and 3 bases lay outside the gene matches. The CDR3 consists of 14 residues. CDR3 residues: CASSDKRGQETQYF. The CDR3 coding sequence is TGCGCCAGCAGTGATAAGCGGGGACAAGAGACCCAGTACTTC.

This clonotype has just a few counts. The chain joins TRBV6-2 or TRBV6-3 to TRBJ1-2; no definite D call. Trimming stripped 7 bases from V and 6 bases from J, with 18 bases between. The germline V gene has CDR1 MNHEY and CDR2 SVGEGT. This CDR3 has 14 amino acids. CDR3 DNA: TGTGCCAGCACCCGGCGCCGGTCTTTGAATGGCTACACCTTC. Amino acids: CASTRRRSLNGYTF.

This clonotype was detected ten times or more. V is TRBV5-1 and J is TRBJ2-4; D is undetermined. This CDR3 spans 16 amino acids. From germline, CDR1 is SGHRS and CDR2 YFSETQ. V was trimmed by 1 base and J by 3 bases, leaving 14 bases between them. The DNA of the CDR3 is TGCGCCAGCAGCTTGACCGGGCTCCTAGGCAAAAACATTCAGTACTTC. Amino acid sequence: CASSLTGLLGKNIQYF.

The gene calls are TRBV6-2 or TRBV6-3 and TRBJ1-5, with D maybe TRBD1 (5 bases). This CDR3 is built from 14 residues. V was shortened by 10 bases and J by 3 bases, with 16 bases between the two germline ends. Germline V gives CDR1 MNHEY, CDR2 SVGEGT. CDR3 nucleotides: TGTGCCACTTACCGCCAGGACAACAATCAGCCCCAGCATTTT. Protein: CATYRQDNNQPQHF.

The gene calls are TRBV3-1 and TRBJ1-5; no clear D gene. Trimming pared 0 bases from V and 10 bases from J, leaving 7 bases between. Per the germline V gene, CDR1 is LGHDT and CDR2 is YNNKEL (reference sequence). The CDR3 is 12 residues long. The CDR3 sequence is CASSQEWGPQHF. The CDR3, as DNA: TGTGCCAGCAGCCAAGAGTGGGGTCCCCAGCATTTT. The full variable domain, rest sourced from reference TRBV3-1 and TRBJ1-5, is DTAVSQTPKYLVTQMGNDKSIKCEQNLGHDTMYWYKQDSKKFLKIMFSYNNKELIINETVPNRFSPKSPDKAHLNLHINSLELGDSAVYFCASSQEWGPQHFGDGTRLSIL.

This rearrangement joins TRBV7-2 to TRBJ2-5, with 10 bases identical to TRBD2. CDR3 length equals 15 residues. Germline V CDR1 and CDR2: SGHTA, FQGNSA. Losses at the gene ends were 4 bases for V and 6 bases for J; bases not matched to a gene: 8. The CDR3 nucleotides read TGTGCCAGCAGCTCCCCAGCGGGGGGGAAGAAGACCCAGTACTTC. Encoded protein: CASSSPAGGKKTQYF.

The chain has TRBV6-1 and TRBJ1-1; TRBD1 might be the D (5 bases). The CDR3 is 14 amino acids. The germline V and J ends were trimmed by 0 bases and 7 bases, with 12 bases remaining between them. The germline V gene has CDR1 MNHNS and CDR2 SASEGT. The CDR3 DNA is TGTGCCAGCAGTGAAGCGTCCGGGGGAGGTGAAGCTTTCTTT. This gives the protein CASSEASGGGEAFF.

This clonotype appeared a few times. The gene calls are TRBV6-6 and TRBJ1-4; 7 bases line up with TRBD1. Germline loops: CDR1 MNHNY, CDR2 SVGAGI (reference sequence). This CDR3 has 14 amino acids. Unmatched junction bases numbered 8, after V lost 6 bases and J lost 7 bases. The CDR3 region is CASSDRAGSEKLFF. CDR3 in DNA: TGTGCCAGCAGCGACAGGGCTGGCAGTGAAAAACTGTTTTTT.

Here the CDR3 DNA reads TGTGCCAGCAGTGATCTCTGGGAGGGGGCAGCTTTCTTT. It codes for CASSDLWEGAAFF. The chain carries TRBV6-1 and TRBJ1-1; 7 bases line up with TRBD1. This CDR3 is 13 amino acids long. CDR1 is MNHNS, CDR2 SASEGT, per germline. Trimming cost V 3 bases and J 10 bases; bases outside gene matches: 8.

The genes are TRBV28 and TRBJ2-7, with D possibly being TRBD1 (6 bases). CDR3 length equals 13 residues. Germline loops: CDR1 MDHEN, CDR2 SYDVKM. The V and J ends lost 5 bases and 2 bases respectively, with 10 bases between them. The CDR3 loop is CASSPRTAYEQYV. Here the CDR3 DNA reads TGTGCCAGCAGTCCCAGGACAGCCTACGAGCAGTACGTC.

This clonotype appeared many times. The chain uses TRBV11-1 and TRBJ1-1, with D hard to call. The CDR3 consists of 11 residues. CDR1 is SGHAT and CDR2 is FQDESV in the germline V gene (reference sequence). The V gene lost 4 bases and the J gene lost 2 bases, with 2 bases spanning the gap. CDR3 sequence: CASSSNTEAFF. For the CDR3, the DNA is TGTGCCAGCAGCTCAAACACTGAAGCTTTCTTT.

This clonotype was counted between two and nine times. The V gene is TRBV2, the J gene TRBJ1-1; TRBD1 matches at 9 bases. V trimming: 8 bases; J trimming: 0 bases; junction bases outside the gene matches: 1. The germline V gene encodes CDR1 SNHLY and CDR2 FYNNEI. CDR3 size: 13 residues. The CDR3 region has the DNA TGTGCCAGCGGACAGGGGCTGAACACTGAAGCTTTCTTT. Its protein product is CASGQGLNTEAFF.

CDR3 sequence reads: CSAREGRYTGELFF. The CDR3 DNA is TGCAGTGCTAGAGAAGGGCGTTACACCGGGGAGCTGTTTTTT. The chain joins TRBV20-1 to TRBJ2-2; no definite D call. Germline CDR1 DFQATT, CDR2 SNEGSKA (reference sequence). The CDR3 runs 14 residues. V lost 0 bases and J 3 bases, leaving 8 bases between the germline ends.

This clonotype was counted many times. The chain combines TRBV5-1 with TRBJ2-5; D possibly matches TRBD1 or TRBD2 (5 bases each). The CDR3 length is 13 residues. Trimming took 3 bases from V and 5 from J, leaving 11 bases between them. The germline V gene encodes CDR1 SGHRS and CDR2 YFSETQ. The DNA for the CDR3 is TGCGCCAGCAGCTGGGGGTCGGTGGAGACCCAGTACTTC. It encodes CASSWGSVETQYF.

In this sample, this clonotype turned up a few times. The CDR3 loop is CASSFLVELFF. The CDR3 bases are TGTGCCAGCAGCTTTTTGGTGGAGCTGTTTTTT. This chain uses TRBV7-2 with TRBJ2-2; D gene ambiguous. The CDR3 sequence is 11 residues long. Germline CDR1 reads SGHTA; CDR2 reads FQGNSA. Trimming cost V 3 bases and J 10 bases, with 6 bases left between them.

The CDR3 sequence is CASSLPGRTDTQYF. CDR3 nucleotide sequence: TGTGCCAGCAGCTTGCCGGGCCGCACAGATACGCAGTATTTT. The V gene is TRBV5-6, the J gene TRBJ2-3; no firm D call. Germline assignment: CDR1 SGHDT and CDR2 YYEEEE. The CDR3 covers 14 residues. V lost 1 base and J 1 base, leaving 7 bases between the germline ends.

This clonotype was seen repeatedly, ten times or more. The rearrangement links TRBV12-3 or TRBV12-4 to TRBJ2-3; D unclear. The V gene lost 3 bases and the J gene lost 3 bases, with 7 bases spanning the gap. The length of the CDR3 is 13 residues. CDR3 sequence: CASSFGLTDTQYF. CDR3 DNA sequence: TGTGCCAGCAGTTTCGGGCTGACAGATACGCAGTATTTT.